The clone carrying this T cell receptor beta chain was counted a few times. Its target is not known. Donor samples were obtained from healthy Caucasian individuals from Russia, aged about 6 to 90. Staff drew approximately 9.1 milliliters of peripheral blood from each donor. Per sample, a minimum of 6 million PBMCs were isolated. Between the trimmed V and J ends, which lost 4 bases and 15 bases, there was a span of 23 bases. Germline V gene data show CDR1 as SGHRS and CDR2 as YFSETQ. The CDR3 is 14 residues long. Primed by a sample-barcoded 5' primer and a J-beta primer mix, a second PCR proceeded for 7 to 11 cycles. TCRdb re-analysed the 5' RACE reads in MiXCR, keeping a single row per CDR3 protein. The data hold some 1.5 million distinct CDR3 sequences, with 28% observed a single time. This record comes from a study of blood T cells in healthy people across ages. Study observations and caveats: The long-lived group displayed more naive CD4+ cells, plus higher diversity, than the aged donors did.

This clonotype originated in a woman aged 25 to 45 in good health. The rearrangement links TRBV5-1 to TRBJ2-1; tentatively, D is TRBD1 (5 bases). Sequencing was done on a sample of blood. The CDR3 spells CASSMDADSPYPFF. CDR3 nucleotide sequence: TGCGCCAGCAGCATGGACGCCGACAGTCCCTACCCGTTCTTC.